This TCR beta chain was sequenced during a study of shared T cell receptors in the human thymus. Germline CDR1 and CDR2: KGHSH and LQKENI. V was pared by 4 bases and J by 7 bases, with 13 bases between. This CDR3 region has 13 residues. Assay: immunoSEQ multiplex PCR; the TCRdb copy retains only in-frame clones and omits some. The table shows around 730,000 clones, with approximately 83% occurring only once. These data also formed part of another study, on human thymus T cells. As that study records: The donor group consisted of healthy Finnish infants who were having corrective surgery for congenital heart defects. Corrective heart surgery yielded the resections from which the thymus tissue came. Related research described thymic repertoires that were highly overlapping among unrelated individuals.

The TCR sequence derives from a girl under three years old with a congenital heart defect. V gene TRBV18 combines with J gene TRBJ1-1, with D tentatively TRBD1 (5 bases). Sequencing was done on a sample of thymocytes. The CDR3 DNA reads TGTGCCAGCTCACAAACAGGCCACCGTGAAGCTTTCTTT. Amino acids: CASSQTGHREAFF.